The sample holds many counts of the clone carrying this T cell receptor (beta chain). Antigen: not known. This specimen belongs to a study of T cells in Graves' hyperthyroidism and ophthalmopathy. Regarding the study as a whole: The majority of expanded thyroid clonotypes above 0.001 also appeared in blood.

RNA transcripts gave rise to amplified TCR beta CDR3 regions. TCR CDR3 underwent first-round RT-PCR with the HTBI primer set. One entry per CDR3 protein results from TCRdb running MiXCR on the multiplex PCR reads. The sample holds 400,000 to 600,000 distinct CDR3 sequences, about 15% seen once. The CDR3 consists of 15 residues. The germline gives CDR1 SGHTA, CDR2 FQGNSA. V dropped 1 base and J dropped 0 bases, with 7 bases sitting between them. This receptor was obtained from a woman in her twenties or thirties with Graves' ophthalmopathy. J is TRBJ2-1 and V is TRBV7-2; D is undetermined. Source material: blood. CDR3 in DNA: TGTGCCAGCAGCTTAGGACCCAGCTCCTACAATGAGCAGTTCTTC. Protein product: CASSLGPSSYNEQFF.